This passage covers 13 T cell receptor beta chains from one sample sequenced in a study of blood T cell repertoires in COVID-19. Sequenced by immunoSEQ multiplex PCR; TCRdb stores in-frame clones only, minus some. This sample carries tens of thousands of clones, around 90% of them seen once, and the ten largest clones take approximately 30%. The source material was peripheral blood. These receptors all come from a woman older than 75 with acute or convalescent COVID-19.

In this sample, this clone turned up once. This chain joins TRBV5-1 and TRBJ1-1, with D perhaps matching TRBD1 (6 bases). CDR1 is SGHRS, CDR2 YFSETQ, per germline. V lost 4 bases and J lost 6, with 13 bases in between. This CDR3 region has 13 residues. CDR3 amino acids: CASSVDSFSEAFF. CDR3 nucleotides: TGCGCCAGCAGCGTGGACAGTTTCTCTGAAGCTTTCTTT.

This chain uses TRBV5-4 with TRBJ2-5; perhaps TRBD2 as D (7 bases). Trimming shortened V by 3 bases and J by 0 bases, and 12 bases separated the two germline ends. Germline loops: CDR1 SGHNT, CDR2 YYREEE (reference sequence). This CDR3 spans 15 amino acids. The CDR3 spells CASSWAGADQETQYF. The CDR3 DNA is TGTGCCAGCAGCTGGGCGGGGGCCGACCAAGAGACCCAGTACTTC.

The chain couples TRBV7-9 to TRBJ2-1, with D tentatively TRBD1 (5 bases). Trimming stripped 8 bases from V and 7 bases from J, with 12 bases between. CDR1 and CDR2 from the germline V gene are SEHNR and FQNEAQ (reference sequence). The CDR3 consists of 12 residues. The CDR3 sequence is CASGWGVNEQFF. As DNA, the CDR3 is TGTGCCAGCGGCTGGGGCGTAAATGAGCAGTTCTTC.

V is TRBV7-8 and J is TRBJ1-5; 7 nucleotides agree with TRBD1. Per germline, CDR1 SGHVS and CDR2 FQNEAQ. Trimming at V came to 5 bases and at J to 4 bases, leaving 5 bases not matched to a gene. CDR3 length: 14 residues. The CDR3, as DNA: TGTGCCAGCAGCCGCGACAGGGCTAATCAGCCCCAGCATTTT. It translates to CASSRDRANQPQHF.

This clone was seen only a few times. V gene TRBV7-2 combines with J gene TRBJ2-2, with a tentative D call TRBD2 (5 bases). The CDR3 extends over 15 amino acids. Trimming left V 0 bases short and J 3 bases short, with 8 bases between. Germline CDR1 is SGHTA and CDR2 is FQGNSA. In DNA form, the CDR3 reads TGTGCCAGCAGCTTAGCGCTCGGGGACACCGGGGAGCTGTTTTTT. Residues: CASSLALGDTGELFF.

This chain connects TRBV19 to TRBJ2-3, with 13 bases identical to TRBD2. The CDR3 extends over 15 amino acids. The J segment lost 1 base and the V segment lost 6 bases, leaving 1 base of the junction unmatched. Germline V lookup: CDR1 LNHDA, CDR2 SQIVND (reference sequence). The DNA for the CDR3 is TGTGCCAGTAGCGGACTAGCGGGGGGCACAGATACGCAGTATTTT. Its protein product is CASSGLAGGTDTQYF. The full variable domain, completed using reference TRBV19 and TRBJ2-3, is DGGITQSPKYLFRKEGQNVTLSCEQNLNHDAMYWYRQDPGQGLRLIYYSQIVNDFQKGDIAEGYSVSREKKESFPLTVTSAQKNPTAFYLCASSGLAGGTDTQYFGPGTRLTVL.

The V call is TRBV5-6, the J call TRBJ2-7, with 11 positions matching TRBD2. CDR3 length: 15 amino acids. Losses at the gene ends were 4 bases for V and 3 bases for J; bases not matched to a gene: 6. CDR1 is SGHDT, CDR2 YYEEEE, per germline. As DNA, the CDR3 is TGTGCCAGCAGCCCGGGGACTAGCGGATTCTACGAGCAGTACGTC. It codes for CASSPGTSGFYEQYV.

The chain carries TRBV7-9 and TRBJ2-5; TRBD1 agrees at 12 bases. CDR1 and CDR2 (germline): SEHNR, FQNEAQ (reference sequence). This CDR3 comprises 15 residues. The junction had 4 bases not matched to a gene; V was cut back by 3 bases and J by 5 bases. The CDR3 region has the DNA TGTGCCAGCAGCTTGGGACAGGGGGCTGGGGAGACCCAGTACTTC. It codes for CASSLGQGAGETQYF.

The chain employs TRBV6-5 and TRBJ2-5; tentative D call: TRBD2 (7 bases). The ends were cut back, 6 bases at V and 4 bases at J, with 18 bases in the middle. Germline V gives CDR1 MNHEY, CDR2 SVGAGI. The CDR3 extends over 15 amino acids. CDR3 DNA sequence: TGTGCCAGCAGCCAGATGGGGGGGGGCCGAGAGACCCAGTACTTC. It encodes CASSQMGGGRETQYF.

V is TRBV5-1 and J is TRBJ1-6; 7 bases match TRBD1. CDR1 and CDR2 from the germline V gene are SGHRS and YFSETQ. The ends lost 4 bases at V and 6 bases at J; junction bases unmatched: 4. CDR3 length: 14 amino acids. In nucleotides, the CDR3 is TGCGCCAGCAGCGTGGACAGGAGTAATTCACCCCTCCACTTT. It yields the protein CASSVDRSNSPLHF. Full variable domain (rest looked up from reference TRBV5-1 and TRBJ1-6): KAGVTQTPRYLIKTRGQQVTLSCSPISGHRSVSWYQQTPGQGLQFLFEYFSETQRNKGNFPGRFSGRQFSNSRSEMNVSTLELGDSALYLCASSVDRSNSPLHFGNGTRLTVT.

This chain links TRBV19 with TRBJ1-5, with TRBD1 as a possible D gene (6 bases). The germline gives CDR1 LNHDA, CDR2 SQIVND (reference sequence). This CDR3 spans 14 amino acids. V lost 2 bases and J lost 6, with 11 bases in between. The CDR3, as DNA: TGTGCCAGTAGTATACTTCAGGGGACTCAGCCCCAGCATTTT. Translated, it gives CASSILQGTQPQHF. Combining the CDR3 with reference TRBV19 and TRBJ1-5 gives the whole variable domain DGGITQSPKYLFRKEGQNVTLSCEQNLNHDAMYWYRQDPGQGLRLIYYSQIVNDFQKGDIAEGYSVSREKKESFPLTVTSAQKNPTAFYLCASSILQGTQPQHFGDGTRLSIL.

This rearrangement joins TRBV7-2 to TRBJ2-3; D perhaps matches TRBD1 (5 bases). Germline V CDR1 and CDR2: SGHTA, FQGNSA. V dropped 4 bases and J dropped 6 bases, with 5 bases sitting between them. CDR3 size: 11 residues. Here the CDR3 DNA reads TGTGCCAGCAGCTACAGGGATACGCAGTATTTT. Its translation: CASSYRDTQYF.

The chain employs TRBV6-1 and TRBJ1-5; 8 bases are a match to TRBD1. J was trimmed by 4 bases and V by 4 bases; bases with no gene match: 9. This CDR3 region has 16 residues. CDR1 is MNHNS, CDR2 SASEGT, per germline. This CDR3 reads CASSVAGGPLNQPQHF. CDR3 nucleotide sequence: TGTGCCAGCAGTGTAGCAGGGGGCCCCTTAAATCAGCCCCAGCATTTT.